A single sample gave rise to the 20 T cell receptor beta chains below, sequenced in a study of identical twins. TCRdb called the 5' RACE reads again in MiXCR, with one record for every CDR3 protein. Of about 190,000 distinct CDR3 sequences in the sample, about a sixth are singletons; the top ten hold 40%. This sample also belongs to another study, concerning T cells expressing NK-cell markers.

Sequenced sample: CD8+ T cells sorted from blood. The source of these receptors is a woman aged 18-29 years in good health.

This chain joins TRBV29-1 and TRBJ2-3; tentative D call: TRBD2 (6 bases). The V gene lost 2 bases and the J gene lost 1 base, with 16 bases spanning the gap. The CDR3 has 16 amino acids. Germline-derived CDR1 and CDR2 are SQVTM and ANQGSEA. The CDR3 DNA reads TGCAGCGTTGAATCCGGGGGACCTGCTGGCACAGATACGCAGTATTTT. Translation gives CSVESGGPAGTDTQYF.

The CDR3 protein is CSARKPQGSEQFF. The CDR3 nucleotides are TGCAGTGCCCGAAAACCCCAAGGGAGTGAGCAGTTCTTC. The chain couples TRBV20-1 to TRBJ2-1; TRBD2 is a possible D gene (5 bases). The CDR3 extends over 13 amino acids. V lost 6 bases, J lost 9 bases, and 18 bases lay in between. Germline V lookup: CDR1 DFQATT, CDR2 SNEGSKA (reference sequence).

The V gene is TRBV7-6, the J gene TRBJ2-3; TRBD1 or TRBD2 may be the D gene (5 bases each). Germline CDR1 SGHVS, CDR2 FNYEAQ. This CDR3 spans 14 amino acids. V was pared by 4 bases and J by 3 bases, with 11 bases between. The CDR3 is CASSSGSVTDTQYF. As DNA, the CDR3 is TGTGCCAGCAGCTCAGGGAGTGTTACAGATACGCAGTATTTT.

The table lists this clonotype with a few counts. The chain couples TRBV28 to TRBJ2-2; 11 nucleotides match TRBD1. Germline V lookup: CDR1 MDHEN, CDR2 SYDVKM. V dropped 4 bases and J dropped 5; count of bases not matched to a gene: 9. CDR3 length: 17 residues. The CDR3 nucleotides are TGTGCCAGCAGTTCTGCCTCCGGGACAGGGGGTACCGGGGAGCTGTTTTTT. It translates to CASSSASGTGGTGELFF.

The chain recombines TRBV7-2 with TRBJ2-5, with 9 positions matching TRBD2. CDR1 is SGHTA, CDR2 FQGNSA, per germline. The length of the CDR3 is 17 residues. V gave up 0 bases and J gave up 5 bases; unmatched junction bases: 10. Written as DNA, the CDR3 is TGTGCCAGCAGCTTAGCGCTGAGAGGGACTAGCCTTGAGACCCAGTACTTC. Its translation is CASSLALRGTSLETQYF.

This clonotype has just a few counts. V and J are TRBV6-5 and TRBJ2-5, with D perhaps matching TRBD1 (6 bases). V lost 2 bases and J 3 bases, leaving 16 bases between the germline ends. CDR3 length equals 16 residues. Germline CDR1 MNHEY, CDR2 SVGAGI. The CDR3 is CASSYIPGQLEETQYF. CDR3 DNA sequence: TGTGCCAGCAGTTACATCCCCGGACAGCTGGAAGAGACCCAGTACTTC.

This clonotype was counted between two and nine times. The chain recombines TRBV2 with TRBJ1-1; tentative D call: TRBD1 (5 bases). Trimming removed 7 bases at V and 5 bases at J, with 17 bases between. Germline V gene lookup returns CDR1 SNHLY and CDR2 FYNNEI. The CDR3 has 14 residues. CDR3 residues: CASNTGTEGTEAFF. DNA for the CDR3: TGTGCCAGCAACACGGGGACGGAGGGGACTGAAGCTTTCTTT.

There are a few counts of this clonotype. V is TRBV11-1 and J is TRBJ2-3, with 10 bases aligning to TRBD2. V was clipped by 6 bases and J by 2 bases; unmatched bases: 14. Germline-derived CDR1 and CDR2 are SGHAT and FQDESV (reference sequence). The CDR3 runs to 18 residues. CDR3 loop: CASSSTTLAGEDTDTQYF. Written as DNA, the CDR3 is TGTGCCAGCAGTTCTACTACTCTAGCGGGAGAGGACACAGATACGCAGTATTTT.

The table lists this clonotype with a few counts. V and J are TRBV2 and TRBJ2-7; D tentatively fits TRBD1 or TRBD2 (6 bases each). Deletions cut 3 bases from V and 2 bases from J, with 14 bases between. This CDR3 is 15 amino acids long. Germline values: CDR1 SNHLY, CDR2 FYNNEI. The CDR3 DNA follows: TGTGCCAGCAGTGAGGGCGGTAGGGGGGCCTACGAGCAGTACTTC. This codes for CASSEGGRGAYEQYF.

The genes are TRBV27 and TRBJ2-7; D is possibly TRBD1 or TRBD2 (5 bases each). This CDR3 contains 16 residues. CDR1 MNHEY and CDR2 SMNVEV come from the germline V gene (reference sequence). Trimming left V 2 bases short and J 4 bases short, with 18 bases between. In DNA, the CDR3 is TGTGCCAGCAGTTTAACAGAGAGGGCAGGGTCGTACGAGCAGTACTTC. Translating gives CASSLTERAGSYEQYF.

The rearrangement joins TRBV28 to TRBJ2-5; D gene ambiguous. CDR3 length equals 12 residues. Trimming pared 6 bases from V and 5 bases from J, leaving 10 bases between. Germline loops: CDR1 MDHEN, CDR2 SYDVKM. The CDR3 is CASRSGLETQYF. In nucleotides, the CDR3 is TGTGCCAGCAGGTCCGGTCTGGAGACCCAGTACTTC.

This clonotype has only a few counts. The genes are TRBV12-3 or TRBV12-4 and TRBJ2-1, with TRBD2 matching over 12 bases. The CDR3 extends over 13 amino acids. The V gene end was trimmed by 6 bases and the J gene end by 8 bases; junction bases not matched to a gene: 2. The CDR3 bases are TGTGCCAGCAGCCGACTAGCGGGAGATGAGCAGTTCTTC. Protein sequence: CASSRLAGDEQFF.

This clonotype was counted between two and nine times. The chain links TRBV28 to TRBJ2-1, with D unclear. Germline CDR1 and CDR2: MDHEN and SYDVKM. Trimming shortened V by 4 bases and J by 7 bases, and 17 bases separated the two germline ends. The CDR3 runs to 15 residues. CDR3 in DNA: TGTGCCAGCAGTTCTATACCGACCGGGCCTAATGAGCAGTTCTTC. Its protein product is CASSSIPTGPNEQFF.

This clonotype was recorded a few times. CDR3: CASSLGGGAGEQYF. As DNA, the CDR3 is TGTGCCAGCAGTTTAGGTGGCGGAGCTGGGGAGCAGTACTTC. This chain uses TRBV12-3 or TRBV12-4 with TRBJ2-7; no clear D gene. With 1 base removed from V and 7 bases from J, the gap between germline ends came to 14 bases. The CDR3 length is 14 residues.

This clonotype was seen a handful of times. The chain joins TRBV6-5 to TRBJ1-1; TRBD1 matches 8 bases. Unmatched junction bases numbered 3, after V lost 2 bases and J lost 4 bases. The CDR3 totals 14 residues. Germline values: CDR1 MNHEY, CDR2 SVGAGI. The CDR3 DNA reads as TGTGCCAGCAGTTACCTCACAGGGGGCACTGAAGCTTTCTTT. This codes for CASSYLTGGTEAFF.

CDR3 bases: TGTGCCAGCAGTTACGCCTCGGGTCTCTACGAGCAGTACTTC. Translating it yields CASSYASGLYEQYF. The V and J genes are TRBV6-2 or TRBV6-3 and TRBJ2-7; D remains ambiguous. V gave up 2 bases and J gave up 3 bases, with 11 bases separating them. The germline CDR1 and CDR2 sequences are MNHEY and SVGEGT. The CDR3 is 14 residues long.

J is TRBJ2-7 and V is TRBV13; 7 nucleotides align to TRBD2. There are 15 residues in the CDR3. CDR1 is PRHDT, CDR2 FYEKMQ, per germline (reference sequence). Losses at the gene ends were 5 bases for V and 5 bases for J; bases not matched to a gene: 12. CDR3 loop: CASSPTLTSDHEQYF. DNA for the CDR3: TGTGCCAGCAGCCCAACTCTAACTAGCGACCACGAGCAGTACTTC. The entire variable domain, with the rest obtained from reference TRBV13 and TRBJ2-7, is as follows: AAGVIQSPRHLIKEKRETATLKCYPIPRHDTVYWYQQGPGQDPQFLISFYEKMQSDKGSIPDRFSAQQFSDYHSELNMSSLELGDSALYFCASSPTLTSDHEQYFGPGTRLTVT.

The chain employs TRBV27 and TRBJ2-7, with no clear D. V was clipped by 8 bases and J by 6 bases, with 14 bases between them. The V gene's germline CDR1 is MNHEY and CDR2 SMNVEV (reference sequence). This CDR3 has 12 amino acids. CDR3 DNA: TGTGCCAGCCGAGAGGTAGTGCGCGAGCAGTACTTC. Its translation is CASREVVREQYF.

This clonotype has only a few counts. This chain connects TRBV11-2 to TRBJ2-5, with 8 bases that match TRBD2. V shed 1 base and J 4 bases; nucleotides not matched to a gene: 5. The V gene's germline CDR1 is SGHAT and CDR2 FQNNGV. CDR3 length: 15 amino acids. CDR3 in amino acids: CASSLVAGLRETQYF. The CDR3 bases are TGTGCCAGCAGCTTAGTAGCGGGATTGAGAGAGACCCAGTACTTC.

In its sample, this clonotype was seen a few times. The chain has TRBV3-1 and TRBJ2-1, with D possibly being TRBD1 or TRBD2 (6 bases each). This CDR3 spans 19 amino acids. With 0 bases removed from V and 1 base from J, the gap between germline ends came to 19 bases. Germline V gene lookup returns CDR1 LGHDT and CDR2 YNNKEL (reference sequence). The CDR3 DNA reads TGTGCCAGCAGCCAAGATCGGGGGAAGGTCAGGGGTTCCTACAATGAGCAGTTCTTC. Protein product: CASSQDRGKVRGSYNEQFF.